This T cell receptor (beta chain) originates from a study of post-analysis software for immune sequencing data. cDNA libraries of TCR beta carried unique molecular identifiers. The T cell input of about 0.9 to 10 million gave about 470,000 cDNA molecules. TCRdb recomputed calls from the PCR reads with MiXCR, one row per CDR3 protein. The sample records approximately 690,000 distinct CDR3 sequences, approximately 59% being singletons. Study-level findings and limits: Relative to controls, patients had about five TRBV segments at higher frequency, with TRBV5-6, TRBV5-1 and TRBV20-1 among these.

This CDR3 contains 15 residues. V was pared by 1 base and J by 4 bases, with 6 bases of the junction left unmatched. Per germline, CDR1 MNHEY and CDR2 SMNVEV (reference sequence). Comments on this clonotype: Antigen specificity is unknown.

The chain has TRBV27 and TRBJ1-1, with 7 bases lining up with TRBD1. The sequence came from a girl aged 2 to 10 with multiple sclerosis. Source material: blood. In nucleotides, the CDR3 is TGTGCCAGCAGTTTATACACAGGGGATACCACTGAAGCTTTCTTT. The encoded protein is CASSLYTGDTTEAFF.